This is a list of T cell receptor beta chains from one sample in a study of blood T cell repertoires in COVID-19. The table came from immunoSEQ multiplex PCR; TCRdb's copy has only in-frame clones and leaves some out. The sample lists about 250,000 clones; around 88% were seen once. The sequenced material came from peripheral blood. The source is a woman older than 75 with COVID-19, enrolled during active disease. Each CDR3 is given with its conserved first and last residue. A D gene is named only where the DNA matches it firmly. Some rows have no size entry. The others give once, few or many, or a class for an expanded clone.

cdr3_aa: CASSPGQEATEAFF
cdr3_nt: TGTGCCAGCTCACCTGGACAGGAGGCCACTGAAGCTTTCTTT
d_call: TRBD1
j_call: TRBJ1-1
v_call: TRBV18
cdr3_length: 14
clone_size: -

cdr3_aa: CASRPGTGELFF
cdr3_nt: TGTGCCAGCAGGCCGGGGACCGGGGAGCTGTTTTTT
d_call: -
j_call: TRBJ2-2
v_call: TRBV6-6
cdr3_length: 12
clone_size: -

cdr3_aa: CASSPRGQGNTGELFF
cdr3_nt: TGTGCCAGCAGCCCCCGGGGACAGGGGAACACCGGGGAGCTGTTTTTT
d_call: TRBD1
j_call: TRBJ2-2
v_call: TRBV3-1/TRBV3-2
cdr3_length: 16
clone_size: -

cdr3_aa: CASSPVGQGELGATEAFF
cdr3_nt: TGTGCCAGCTCACCCGTTGGACAGGGTGAACTGGGGGCCACTGAAGCTTTCTTT
d_call: TRBD1
j_call: TRBJ1-1
v_call: TRBV18
cdr3_length: 18
clone_size: few

cdr3_aa: CASSQEWGTISNEQFF
cdr3_nt: TGTGCCAGCAGCCAAGAGTGGGGGACTATCTCAAATGAGCAGTTCTTC
d_call: TRBD2
j_call: TRBJ2-1
v_call: TRBV4-2
cdr3_length: 16
clone_size: -

cdr3_aa: CASSFESNTEAFF
cdr3_nt: TGTGCCAGCAGTTTTGAAAGCAACACTGAAGCTTTCTTT
d_call: -
j_call: TRBJ1-1
v_call: TRBV12-3/TRBV12-4
cdr3_length: 13
clone_size: -

cdr3_aa: CASSNTGGTEAFF
cdr3_nt: TGTGCCAGTAGTAATACAGGGGGCACTGAAGCTTTCTTT
d_call: TRBD1
j_call: TRBJ1-1
v_call: TRBV19
cdr3_length: 13
clone_size: -

cdr3_aa: CASSERRGAYGYTF
cdr3_nt: TGTGCCAGCAGTGAACGACGGGGGGCGTATGGCTACACCTTC
d_call: -
j_call: TRBJ1-2
v_call: TRBV2
cdr3_length: 14
clone_size: few

cdr3_aa: CASSTQGGETQYF
cdr3_nt: TGCGCCAGCAGCACTCAGGGTGGAGAGACCCAGTACTTC
d_call: -
j_call: TRBJ2-5
v_call: TRBV5-1
cdr3_length: 13
clone_size: -

cdr3_aa: CASSLDRGQPQHF
cdr3_nt: TGTGCCAGCAGCTTAGACCGGGGGCAGCCCCAGCATTTT
d_call: -
j_call: TRBJ1-5
v_call: TRBV7-2
cdr3_length: 13
clone_size: -

cdr3_aa: CASSLTVNTEAFF
cdr3_nt: TGTGCCAGCAGCTTGACAGTGAACACTGAAGCTTTCTTT
d_call: -
j_call: TRBJ1-1
v_call: TRBV5-4
cdr3_length: 13
clone_size: -

cdr3_aa: CASRTGVNSPLHF
cdr3_nt: TGTGCCAGTAGGACAGGGGTGAATTCACCCCTCCACTTT
d_call: TRBD1
j_call: TRBJ1-6
v_call: TRBV19
cdr3_length: 13
clone_size: -

cdr3_aa: CASSSWQIYGYTF
cdr3_nt: TGTGCCAGTAGCTCCTGGCAGATCTATGGCTACACCTTC
d_call: -
j_call: TRBJ1-2
v_call: TRBV19
cdr3_length: 13
clone_size: -

cdr3_aa: CASSFRGRVTEAFF
cdr3_nt: TGTGCCAGCAGTTTCAGGGGGCGGGTGACTGAAGCTTTCTTT
d_call: TRBD1
j_call: TRBJ1-1
v_call: TRBV27
cdr3_length: 14
clone_size: -

cdr3_aa: CASSLLGTGNQPQHF
cdr3_nt: TGTGCCAGCAGTTTACTCGGTACGGGCAATCAGCCCCAGCATTTT
d_call: -
j_call: TRBJ1-5
v_call: TRBV27
cdr3_length: 15
clone_size: -

cdr3_aa: CASSLYGGTEAFF
cdr3_nt: TGCGCCAGCAGCTTGTACGGGGGTACTGAAGCTTTCTTT
d_call: -
j_call: TRBJ1-1
v_call: TRBV5-1
cdr3_length: 13
clone_size: -

cdr3_aa: CATSDFRQASNQPQHF
cdr3_nt: TGTGCCACCAGTGATTTTAGGCAGGCGAGCAATCAGCCCCAGCATTTT
d_call: -
j_call: TRBJ1-5
v_call: TRBV24-1
cdr3_length: 16
clone_size: -

cdr3_aa: CASSLGFQGGNTIYF
cdr3_nt: TGTGCCAGCAGCTTAGGGTTCCAGGGTGGAAACACCATATATTTT
d_call: -
j_call: TRBJ1-3
v_call: TRBV11-2
cdr3_length: 15
clone_size: -

cdr3_aa: CASSPPNWQGVGYGYTF
cdr3_nt: TGTGCCAGCTCACCACCGAATTGGCAGGGGGTGGGCTATGGCTACACCTTC
d_call: TRBD1
j_call: TRBJ1-2
v_call: TRBV18
cdr3_length: 17
clone_size: few

cdr3_aa: CAIRGGGSYNEQFF
cdr3_nt: TGTGCCATCAGGGGCGGAGGTTCCTACAATGAGCAGTTCTTC
d_call: -
j_call: TRBJ2-1
v_call: TRBV10-3
cdr3_length: 14
clone_size: once

cdr3_aa: CASSSRQGGTGELFF
cdr3_nt: TGTGCCAGCAGCTCCCGACAGGGGGGCACCGGGGAGCTGTTTTTT
d_call: TRBD1
j_call: TRBJ2-2
v_call: TRBV7-2
cdr3_length: 15
clone_size: -

cdr3_aa: CASRRLAGGETQYF
cdr3_nt: TGTGCCAGCAGGAGGCTAGCGGGGGGTGAGACCCAGTACTTC
d_call: TRBD2
j_call: TRBJ2-5
v_call: TRBV6-5
cdr3_length: 14
clone_size: -

cdr3_aa: CASSLASTGNEKLFF
cdr3_nt: TGCGCCAGCAGCTTGGCATCCACAGGAAATGAAAAACTGTTTTTT
d_call: -
j_call: TRBJ1-4
v_call: TRBV5-1
cdr3_length: 15
clone_size: -

cdr3_aa: CSASWDSLLGAFF
cdr3_nt: TGCAGTGCTAGTTGGGACAGCCTCCTGGGGGCTTTCTTT
d_call: TRBD1
j_call: TRBJ1-1
v_call: TRBV20-1
cdr3_length: 13
clone_size: -

cdr3_aa: CASTLPGQIGYTF
cdr3_nt: TGTGCCAGCACACTCCCGGGACAGATCGGCTACACCTTC
d_call: TRBD1
j_call: TRBJ1-2
v_call: TRBV5-5
cdr3_length: 13
clone_size: -

cdr3_aa: CASIFRTEVVEAFF
cdr3_nt: TGTGCCAGCATCTTCAGGACAGAAGTGGTTGAAGCTTTCTTT
d_call: -
j_call: TRBJ1-1
v_call: TRBV6-5
cdr3_length: 14
clone_size: -